This TCR beta chain was found in a study of hypomethylating agent response in myelodysplastic syndrome. About the study: Most often mutated was TET2, found in 5 of 11 patients.

CDR1 and CDR2 from the germline V gene are MNHEY and SVGAGI. The CDR3 has 14 residues. V gave up 6 bases and J gave up 6 bases; unmatched junction bases: 6. Notes on the study in general: Control donors' ages did not match those of MDS patients.

The method was immunoSEQ multiplex PCR; TCRdb's version includes in-frame clones alone and lacks a portion of them. The table lists 4,000 to 5,500 clones, 80% to 85% of them singletons, with 16% in the top ten. For this clone: The antigen remains undetermined.

The gene calls are TRBV6-5 and TRBJ2-1; TRBD2 matches at 9 bases. This TCR derives from a human donor with myelodysplastic syndrome. This specimen consisted of bone marrow, obtained before or after starting hypomethylating agent treatment for myelodysplastic syndrome (not recorded which). The DNA for the CDR3 is TGTGCCAGCAGGGGACTAGCTCAGGGCAATGAGCAGTTCTTC. Amino acid sequence: CASRGLAQGNEQFF.